Below, 13 T cell receptor beta chains from the same sample are listed, as sequenced in a study of blood T cell repertoires in COVID-19. The assay was immunoSEQ multiplex PCR, and TCRdb's table has in-frame clones only and misses some. The sample comprises roughly 59,000 clones, approximately 78% of which are singletons, and roughly 12% rests with the top ten. Input material: peripheral blood. The source is a man older than 75 with acute or convalescent COVID-19.

This clone was observed a single time. The chain couples TRBV11-3 to TRBJ2-5; the match to TRBD2 covers 12 bases. CDR3 length equals 16 residues. V shed 3 bases and J 4 bases; nucleotides not matched to a gene: 6. Germline V CDR1 and CDR2: SGHNT, YENEEA. The CDR3 protein is CASSFNLAGGRETQYF. In nucleotides, the CDR3 is TGTGCCAGCAGCTTTAATCTAGCGGGGGGGCGAGAGACCCAGTACTTC.

The chain is built from TRBV18 and TRBJ2-5; D perhaps matches TRBD1 (6 bases). This CDR3 has 15 amino acids. Germline V gives CDR1 KGHSH, CDR2 LQKENI. V was shortened by 2 bases and J by 2 bases, with 12 bases between the two germline ends. The chain's CDR3 is CASSPSRGQQETQYF. CDR3 coding DNA: TGTGCCAGCTCACCATCCCGGGGACAACAAGAGACCCAGTACTTC.

The DNA of the CDR3 is TGCAGCGTGAGCATACGCACAGATACGCAGTATTTT. Its translation: CSVSIRTDTQYF. J is TRBJ2-3 and V is TRBV29-1; the D is unclear. V shed 6 bases and J shed 1 base, with 8 bases lying between them. Germline assignment: CDR1 SQVTM and CDR2 ANQGSEA. The CDR3 has 12 residues.

The genes are TRBV6-1 and TRBJ2-3; D possibly corresponds to TRBD2 (6 bases). Germline V lookup: CDR1 MNHNS, CDR2 SASEGT. This CDR3 region has 16 residues. V lost 4 bases to trimming and J lost 2 bases, with 16 bases between them. The chain's CDR3 is CASSGGDDRLTDTQYF. In DNA, the CDR3 is TGTGCCAGCAGTGGGGGGGACGACCGTCTCACAGATACGCAGTATTTT.

This chain uses TRBV7-6 with TRBJ2-2; D is perhaps TRBD1 (6 bases). Trimming removed 2 bases from V and 9 bases from J, with 10 bases in between. CDR1 and CDR2 from the germline V gene are SGHVS and FNYEAQ. This CDR3 spans 13 amino acids. The CDR3, as DNA: TGTGCCAGCAGCTTAAGTGGGGACAGGGAGCTGTTTTTT. Translation gives CASSLSGDRELFF.

The V gene is TRBV19, the J gene TRBJ2-1, with TRBD2 matching over 7 bases. Per the germline V gene, CDR1 is LNHDA and CDR2 is SQIVND (reference sequence). The V gene end was trimmed by 4 bases and the J gene end by 8 bases; junction bases not matched to a gene: 8. CDR3 size: 14 residues. The CDR3 region has the DNA TGTGCCAGTAGTAGTCTAGCGGCAAGCGATGAGCAGTTCTTC. Protein: CASSSLAASDEQFF.

The V gene is TRBV19, the J gene TRBJ2-1, with TRBD1 matching 7 bases. This CDR3 has 10 amino acids. J was trimmed by 16 bases and V by 8 bases; bases with no gene match: 8. CDR1 is LNHDA, CDR2 SQIVND, per germline (reference sequence). Written as DNA, the CDR3 is TGTGCCAGTCGGGACAGCTCTCTCTTCTTC. It encodes CASRDSSLFF.

J is TRBJ1-1 and V is TRBV5-1; D might be TRBD1 (6 bases). Germline CDR1 reads SGHRS; CDR2 reads YFSETQ. V was shortened by 3 bases and J by 0 bases, with 15 bases between the two germline ends. The CDR3 has 16 residues. CDR3 amino acids: CASSSGQPAVNTEAFF. In nucleotides, the CDR3 is TGCGCCAGCAGCTCTGGACAGCCAGCCGTGAACACTGAAGCTTTCTTT.

This clone was observed once. This chain connects TRBV19 to TRBJ1-1; a possible D gene is TRBD1 (6 bases). There are 14 residues in the CDR3. Trimming removed 6 bases at V and 1 base at J, with 12 bases between. From germline, CDR1 is LNHDA and CDR2 SQIVND (reference sequence). CDR3 in amino acids: CASRGLTGNTEAFF. The DNA of the CDR3 is TGTGCCAGTAGGGGTCTGACAGGGAACACTGAAGCTTTCTTT. Full variable domain (outside the CDR3, taken from reference TRBV19 and TRBJ1-1): DGGITQSPKYLFRKEGQNVTLSCEQNLNHDAMYWYRQDPGQGLRLIYYSQIVNDFQKGDIAEGYSVSREKKESFPLTVTSAQKNPTAFYLCASRGLTGNTEAFFGQGTRLTVV.

The chain combines TRBV3-1 (or the pseudogene TRBV3-2) with TRBJ2-2; TRBD2 matches 13 bases. The V gene end was trimmed by 4 bases and the J gene end by 6 bases; junction bases not matched to a gene: 2. Germline lookup yields CDR1 LGHDT and CDR2 YNNKEL (reference sequence). The CDR3 is made up of 15 amino acids. The CDR3 nucleotides are TGTGCCAGCAGCCTACTAGCGGGGGGGCCCGGGGAGCTGTTTTTT. Its translation is CASSLLAGGPGELFF.

The chain employs TRBV5-1 and TRBJ2-5, with TRBD2 identical over 16 bases. The CDR3 runs to 14 residues. Per the germline V gene, CDR1 is SGHRS and CDR2 is YFSETQ. V shed 6 bases and J 7 bases; nucleotides not matched to a gene: 3. CDR3 amino acids: CASKGTSGRGTQYF. CDR3 nucleotides: TGCGCCAGCAAAGGGACTAGCGGGAGGGGGACCCAGTACTTC.

J is TRBJ2-7 and V is TRBV2; weak D call: TRBD1 (7 bases). Germline V gene data show CDR1 as SNHLY and CDR2 as FYNNEI. V was clipped by 6 bases and J by 5 bases, with 17 bases between them. The CDR3 is 14 residues long. The CDR3 region is CASSGGQTGHEQYF. The CDR3 DNA reads TGTGCCAGCAGCGGGGGACAGACGGGACACGAGCAGTACTTC.

V and J are TRBV4-2 and TRBJ2-1; TRBD2 aligns across 7 bases. Germline CDR1 LGHNA, CDR2 YNFKEQ. This CDR3 is built from 16 residues. The V segment lost 0 bases and the J segment 6 bases; nucleotides outside the gene matches: 8. The CDR3 here is CASSQERTRVSNEQFF. The CDR3 DNA is TGTGCCAGCAGCCAAGAGAGGACTAGGGTATCCAATGAGCAGTTCTTC.